This T cell receptor (beta chain) comes out of a study of blood T cell repertoires in COVID-19. Some clones are missing from TCRdb's copy, which holds only in-frame ones; the method was immunoSEQ multiplex PCR. The sample has about 210,000 clones; roughly 86% are singletons. This CDR3 region has 16 residues. Germline V CDR1 and CDR2: LGHNA, YNFKEQ. The trim removed 1 base at V and 2 bases at J, leaving 8 bases unmatched. This chain connects TRBV4-2 to TRBJ2-7; the match to TRBD2 covers 7 bases. The sequenced sample was PBMCs or T cells enriched from blood (not recorded which). The TCR originated in a young man with acute COVID-19. The CDR3 here is CASSQVSGKNTYEQYF. The CDR3 DNA follows: TGTGCCAGCAGCCAAGTGAGCGGGAAGAACACCTACGAGCAGTACTTC.